These 23 T cell receptor beta chains share one sample of origin, sequenced in a study of molecular identifiers for immune sequencing clone quantification. TCRdb reanalysed the PCR reads using MiXCR and keeps one entry per CDR3 protein. Of 490,000 or so distinct CDR3 sequences listed, 20% to 25% are singletons. Sequenced input: naive CD8+ T cells from blood, with Jurkat cell RNA spiked in. The subset was: FACS-sorted CD8+CD4-CCR7+CD45RA+ naive T cells. The receptor source for this set is a human donor in good health. Some libraries in this study had Jurkat cell RNA spiked in.

Worth noting for this clonotype: This could be a read error, since a much larger clone is one nucleotide away. V gene TRBV7-6 combines with J gene TRBJ1-6; TRBD1 is a possible D gene (5 bases). The V and J ends lost 3 bases and 8 bases respectively, with 11 bases between them. CDR1 and CDR2 (germline): SGHVS, FNYEAQ. The CDR3 consists of 14 residues. The CDR3 here is CASSLRGVDSPLHF. CDR3 nucleotides: TGTGCCAGCAGCTTGAGGGGCGTCGATTCACCCCTCCACTTT. Based on the CDR3 plus reference TRBV7-6 and TRBJ1-6, the full variable domain is GAGVSQSPRYKVTKRGQDVALRCDPISGHVSLYWYRQALGQGPEFLTYFNYEAQQDKSGLPNDRFSAERPEGSISTLTIQRTEQRDSAMYRCASSLRGVDSPLHFGNGTRLTVT.

As concerns this clonotype: A much larger clone lies one base from this, so it may be a read error. Because the CDR3 is missing its conserved closing phenylalanine or tryptophan, this is likely a read error. This chain joins TRBV6-6 and TRBJ1-1, with 8 bases that match TRBD1. Germline CDR1 MNHNY, CDR2 SVGAGI (reference sequence). V was pared by 7 bases and J by 5 bases, with 6 bases of the junction left unmatched. The CDR3 has 13 amino acids. CDR3 sequence (DNA): TGTGCCAGCACCCTCGACAGGGGTACTGAAGCTTTCTCT. Translation: CASTLDRGTEAFS.

The chain links TRBV23-1 to TRBJ2-3; 8 bases map to TRBD1. TRBV23-1 is flagged as an ORF with uncertain function. Trimming removed 4 bases from V and 0 bases from J; junction bases left unmatched: 12. The CDR3 totals 18 residues. CDR3 region: CASSLSNTGQVSTDTQYF. The CDR3 coding sequence is TGCGCCAGCAGTCTATCTAATACGGGACAGGTCAGCACAGATACGCAGTATTTT.

This clonotype showed up just a few times. CDR3 sequence (DNA): TGTGCCAGCAGTCAACCCCTCCCCGGGGTGGGGACAGATACGCAGTATTTT. It translates to CASSQPLPGVGTDTQYF. The chain recombines TRBV12-3 or TRBV12-4 with TRBJ2-3, with a weak D call TRBD2 (5 bases). This CDR3 has 17 residues. V lost 5 bases and J lost 3, with 21 bases in between.

This clonotype was seen many times. The chain's CDR3 is CSDQKGDTQYF. DNA for the CDR3: TGCAGCGACCAAAAAGGAGATACGCAGTATTTT. The rearrangement joins TRBV29-1 to TRBJ2-3, with D uncertain. From germline, CDR1 is SQVTM and CDR2 ANQGSEA. V lost 7 bases and J lost 5, with 10 bases in between. This CDR3 contains 11 residues.

J is TRBJ2-7 and V is TRBV4-3; the D is unclear. The germline V gene has CDR1 LGHNA and CDR2 YSLEER. The CDR3 extends over 15 amino acids. V was shortened by 1 base and J by 0 bases, with 10 bases between the two germline ends. CDR3 DNA sequence: TGCGCCAGCAGCCAAGGGCAGGCCGCCTCCTACGAGCAGTACTTC. Its protein product is CASSQGQAASYEQYF.

This clonotype has only a few counts. The chain combines TRBV30 with TRBJ2-3; D gene ambiguous. Trimming cost V 1 base and J 2 bases, with 13 bases left between them. Germline values: CDR1 GTSNPN, CDR2 SVGIG (reference sequence). CDR3 size: 15 residues. CDR3: CAWSDRAILTDTQYF. DNA for the CDR3: TGTGCCTGGAGTGATAGAGCCATCCTCACAGATACGCAGTATTTT.

This clonotype has ten or more counts. This chain joins TRBV5-1 and TRBJ1-1; no reliable D call. Germline V gene data show CDR1 as SGHRS and CDR2 as YFSETQ. V was clipped by 2 bases and J by 4 bases, with 9 bases between them. There are 13 residues in the CDR3. This CDR3 is CASSLTYGTEAFF. The CDR3 nucleotides read TGCGCCAGCAGCTTAACATATGGCACTGAAGCTTTCTTT.

There are many counts of this clonotype. The chain links TRBV16 to TRBJ2-7, with 10 bases lining up with TRBD1. Germline V gene data show CDR1 as KGHSY and CDR2 as FQNENV. Losses at the gene ends were 0 bases for V and 5 bases for J; bases not matched to a gene: 7. The CDR3 sequence is 16 residues long. For the CDR3, the DNA is TGTGCCAGCAGCCAATCGTTTTCGGGACAGGGGAACGAGCAGTACTTC. The encoded protein is CASSQSFSGQGNEQYF. The entire variable domain, with the rest obtained from reference TRBV16 and TRBJ2-7, is as follows: GEEVAQTPKHLVRGEGQKAKLYCAPIKGHSYVFWYQQVLKNEFKFLISFQNENVFDETGMPKERFSAKCLPNSPCSLEIQATKLEDSAVYFCASSQSFSGQGNEQYFGPGTRLTVT.

This clonotype has at least ten counts. V gene TRBV12-5 combines with J gene TRBJ1-1; D remains unclear. The CDR3 spans 12 residues. Germline V lookup: CDR1 LGHNT, CDR2 FRNRAP. Trimming pared 6 bases from V and 8 bases from J, leaving 13 bases between. CDR3 in DNA: TGTGCTAGTGGCCCGGACCTTGGGGAAGCTTTCTTT. Translating it yields CASGPDLGEAFF.

In this sample, this clonotype turned up many times. The rearrangement joins TRBV7-2 to TRBJ2-7; D unresolved. This CDR3 spans 14 amino acids. CDR1 and CDR2 from the germline V gene are SGHTA and FQGNSA. Trimming shortened V by 1 base and J by 5 bases, and 12 bases separated the two germline ends. Here the CDR3 reads CASSLELGSHEQYF. Here the CDR3 DNA reads TGTGCCAGCAGCTTAGAGCTCGGCAGCCACGAGCAGTACTTC.

As to this clonotype: It may be a read error: a sequence one base away is much more abundant. V usage is TRBV2 and J usage is TRBJ2-3, with 7 bases that match TRBD1. The J call is doubtful: the DNA matches TRBJ1-5 better. The CDR3 loop spans 14 amino acids. The germline CDR1 and CDR2 sequences are SNHLY and FYNNEI. In nucleotides, the CDR3 is TGTGCCAGCGGTTGGACTAGCGGGACAGATACGCAGCATTTT. Translation gives CASGWTSGTDTQHF.

This clonotype showed up just a few times. V gene TRBV14 combines with J gene TRBJ2-7; 9 bases align to TRBD1. From germline, CDR1 is SGHDN and CDR2 FVKESK. The CDR3 runs 16 residues. V lost 4 bases and J lost 3; bases outside the gene matches: 10. The CDR3 bases are TGTGCCAGCAGCCCCACCGGGACAGGGCCTTACTACGAGCAGTACTTC. Translating gives CASSPTGTGPYYEQYF.

This clonotype was detected ten times or more. The chain recombines TRBV4-3 with TRBJ2-1; 8 bases map to TRBD2. The CDR3 spans 17 residues. J was trimmed by 7 bases and V by 0 bases; bases with no gene match: 11. Germline V gives CDR1 LGHNA, CDR2 YSLEER. CDR3 DNA: TGCGCCAGCAGCCAAGATGGGCGGGGGGCCATAGTGAATGAGCAGTTCTTC. Translation: CASSQDGRGAIVNEQFF.

This clonotype was detected many times. This chain links TRBV29-1 with TRBJ1-3; 7 nucleotides agree with TRBD1. This CDR3 is built from 14 residues. CDR1 and CDR2 (germline): SQVTM, ANQGSEA. V was pared by 6 bases and J by 2 bases, with 7 bases of the junction left unmatched. The CDR3 region is CSVGPQGTGNTIYF. In DNA form, the CDR3 reads TGCAGCGTGGGACCACAGGGGACTGGAAACACCATATATTTT. Using reference TRBV29-1 and TRBJ1-3 for the parts outside the CDR3, the full variable domain is SAVISQKPSRDICQRGTSLTIQCQVDSQVTMMFWYRQQPGQSLTLIATANQGSEATYESGFVIDKFPISRPNLTFSTLTVSNMSPEDSSIYLCSVGPQGTGNTIYFGEGSWLTVV.

This clonotype came up once. A much larger clone is a single base away; this may be a read error. The chain has TRBV12-3 or TRBV12-4 and TRBJ2-3; 8 bases line up with TRBD1. V dropped 3 bases and J dropped 4; count of bases not matched to a gene: 9. The length of the CDR3 is 16 residues. The CDR3 region has the DNA TGTGCCAGCAGTTTCGACAGGGGACATGGCGCAGATACGCAGTATTTT. Translating it yields CASSFDRGHGADTQYF.

This clonotype was counted a few times. This chain uses TRBV18 with TRBJ2-5; 13 bases align to TRBD2. The trim removed 0 bases at V and 6 bases at J, leaving 4 bases unmatched. The CDR3 runs 16 residues. Germline V gene lookup returns CDR1 KGHSH and CDR2 LQKENI. CDR3 bases: TGTGCCAGCTCACCACCACTAGCGGGAGGGTCGAAGACCCAGTACTTC. The encoded protein is CASSPPLAGGSKTQYF.

This clonotype was seen repeatedly, ten times or more. The rearrangement links TRBV6-2 or TRBV6-3 to TRBJ1-3; D call uncertain. The length of the CDR3 is 15 residues. CDR1 and CDR2 (germline): MNHEY, SVGEGT. Trimming removed 0 bases at V and 0 bases at J, with 6 bases between. The CDR3 DNA is TGTGCCAGCAGTTACTCGTCAGACTCTGGAAACACCATATATTTT. Encoded protein: CASSYSSDSGNTIYF.

This clonotype was seen more than once but under ten times. The chain employs TRBV28 and TRBJ2-3; maybe TRBD2 (5 bases). Trimming pared 10 bases from V and 3 bases from J, leaving 20 bases between. In germline, CDR1 is MDHEN, CDR2 SYDVKM. The CDR3 consists of 15 residues. CDR3 in DNA: TGTGCCATCACTCGAAGCGAGGGCCCGACAGATACGCAGTATTTT. It translates to CAITRSEGPTDTQYF.

As for this clonotype: Germline is not matched at one junction end, which may reflect a read error. This chain uses TRBV5-6 with TRBJ2-5; D uncertain. The V gene's germline CDR1 is SGHDT and CDR2 YYEEEE. This CDR3 is 13 amino acids long. The CDR3 nucleotides read TGTGCCAGCAGGTCAGAGTACCAAGAGACCCGGTACTTC. Amino acid sequence: CASRSEYQETRYF.

The chain recombines TRBV30 with TRBJ2-1; D is unclear. V lost 3 bases to trimming and J lost 0 bases, with 12 bases between them. This CDR3 region has 15 residues. Looked up from germline, CDR1 is GTSNPN and CDR2 is SVGIG (reference sequence). The CDR3 is CAWRVAPSSYNEQFF. The DNA of the CDR3 is TGTGCCTGGAGGGTGGCGCCGAGCTCCTACAATGAGCAGTTCTTC.

Only a few counts were recorded for this clonotype. The chain is built from TRBV7-3 and TRBJ2-3; TRBD2 matches 7 bases. Unmatched junction bases numbered 13, after V lost 1 base and J lost 0 bases. This CDR3 is 19 amino acids long. CDR1 and CDR2 (germline): SGHTA, FQGTGA. The CDR3 is CASSLSATEGGSSTDTQYF. As DNA, the CDR3 is TGTGCCAGCAGCTTAAGCGCCACTGAGGGCGGGAGTAGCACAGATACGCAGTATTTT.

This clonotype has a handful of counts. The CDR3, as DNA: TGTGCCATCAGCCTGGGACAGGAGATATACGAGCAGTACTTC. Protein product: CAISLGQEIYEQYF. V usage is TRBV10-3 and J usage is TRBJ2-7; 8 bases are shared with TRBD1. This CDR3 is built from 14 residues. J gave up 4 bases and V 6 bases, and 8 bases lay outside the gene matches. The germline CDR1 and CDR2 sequences are ENHRY and SYGVKD.